The 10 T cell receptor beta chains reported below all come from one sample, sequenced in a study of human T cells and chemical hapten exposure. TCRdb recomputed calls from the RACE reads with MiXCR, one row per CDR3 protein. Among fewer than 150,000 distinct CDR3 sequences, less than 15% were seen once, and the ten largest hold 2.8%. Time point indicated: pre-sensitization, week 0. The treatment: therapeutic diphenylcyclopropenone sensitization with weekly scalp DPC. This specimen consisted of whole blood, obtained in connection with sensitization to the hapten diphenylcyclopropenone (DPC). These receptors were collected from a woman aged 18-30 years with alopecia areata. Some clones in this sample may be carry-over from other donors' samples.

The chain carries TRBV12-3 or TRBV12-4 and TRBJ2-3; maybe TRBD1 (6 bases). With 5 bases removed from V and 1 base from J, the gap between germline ends came to 16 bases. The CDR3 contains 16 residues. This CDR3 is CASSPYRDRGTDTQYF. The DNA of the CDR3 is TGTGCCAGCAGTCCCTACAGGGATCGTGGCACAGATACGCAGTATTTT.

The J gene is TRBJ1-4, the V gene TRBV20-1; D perhaps matches TRBD1 (6 bases). CDR1 is DFQATT, CDR2 SNEGSKA, per germline (reference sequence). V gave up 6 bases and J gave up 8 bases, with 19 bases separating them. The CDR3 length is 14 residues. Here the CDR3 reads CSATRGRAEEKLFF. DNA for the CDR3: TGCAGTGCCACTAGGGGGAGGGCGGAAGAAAAACTGTTTTTT.

The CDR3 loop is CASSWTGTSNTGELFF. The CDR3 DNA is TGTGCCAGCAGTTGGACCGGGACATCGAACACCGGGGAGCTGTTTTTT. The chain is built from TRBV6-2 or TRBV6-3 and TRBJ2-2; a weak D match, TRBD1 (6 bases). Germline CDR1 is MNHEY and CDR2 is SVGEGT. V was pared by 4 bases and J by 0 bases, with 12 bases between. The length of the CDR3 is 16 residues.

The chain couples TRBV12-2 to TRBJ1-5; the table gives TRBD1 as D, unverified against the DNA. TRBV12-2 is described as a pseudogene. The CDR3 spans 19 residues. CDR3 nucleotide sequence: TGTGCAAGTCGCTTAGATGGCCATGATCCGCGGGGACGGAGTCAGCCCCAGCATTTT. Its protein is CASRLDGHDPRGRSQPQHF.

The V call is TRBV28, the J call TRBJ1-5, with D unclear. CDR3 length: 11 residues. V was pared by 6 bases and J by 3 bases, with 3 bases between. Germline V gene sequence: CDR1 MDHEN, CDR2 SYDVKM. CDR3 in amino acids: CASSINQPQHF. CDR3 bases: TGTGCCAGCAGCATCAATCAGCCCCAGCATTTT. Filled out from reference TRBV28 and TRBJ1-5, the complete variable domain reads DVKVTQSSRYLVKRTGEKVFLECVQDMDHENMFWYRQDPGLGLRLIYFSYDVKMKEKGDIPEGYSVSREKKERFSLILESASTNQTSMYLCASSINQPQHFGDGTRLSIL.

The J gene is TRBJ1-5, the V gene TRBV20-1; tentative D call: TRBD1 (5 bases). V gave up 1 base and J gave up 3 bases, with 16 bases separating them. The length of the CDR3 is 16 residues. CDR1 and CDR2 from the germline V gene are DFQATT and SNEGSKA (reference sequence). The CDR3 DNA is TGCAGTGCTAGAGCGAGATTGGAAGGGGCCAATCAGCCCCAGCATTTT. Amino acids: CSARARLEGANQPQHF.

This chain uses TRBV5-6 with TRBJ2-7; D might be TRBD1 or TRBD2, each matching 5 bases. Per the germline V gene, CDR1 is SGHDT and CDR2 is YYEEEE. The CDR3 loop spans 14 amino acids. V dropped 4 bases and J dropped 3 bases, with 14 bases sitting between them. CDR3 region: CASSTPGQVYEQYF. The CDR3, as DNA: TGTGCCAGCAGCACCCCGGGGCAGGTCTACGAGCAGTACTTC.

The chain is built from TRBV9 and TRBJ2-1; either TRBD1 or TRBD2 may fit D (5 bases each). This CDR3 comprises 16 residues. Germline-derived CDR1 and CDR2 are SGDLS and YYNGEE. Trimming stripped 4 bases from V and 13 bases from J, with 27 bases between. CDR3 sequence: CASSPRAGWPPAAQFF. In DNA, the CDR3 is TGTGCCAGCAGCCCCCGAGCAGGGTGGCCTCCAGCGGCTCAGTTCTTC.

V is TRBV18 and J is TRBJ2-1; D remains ambiguous. The V gene lost 1 base and the J gene lost 7 bases, with 5 bases spanning the gap. The germline V gene encodes CDR1 KGHSH and CDR2 LQKENI. The CDR3 is made up of 12 amino acids. The CDR3 DNA follows: TGTGCCAGCTCACCACGTAGGAATGAGCAGTTCTTC. Translating it yields CASSPRRNEQFF.

The rearrangement joins TRBV3-1 to TRBJ2-7; 8 nucleotides align to TRBD1. J was trimmed by 1 base and V by 2 bases; bases with no gene match: 4. Germline V CDR1 and CDR2: LGHDT, YNNKEL (reference sequence). The CDR3 is 15 amino acids. The CDR3 region has the DNA TGTGCCAGCAGCCAAAGGGGGACAGGATCCTACGAGCAGTACTTC. It translates to CASSQRGTGSYEQYF.